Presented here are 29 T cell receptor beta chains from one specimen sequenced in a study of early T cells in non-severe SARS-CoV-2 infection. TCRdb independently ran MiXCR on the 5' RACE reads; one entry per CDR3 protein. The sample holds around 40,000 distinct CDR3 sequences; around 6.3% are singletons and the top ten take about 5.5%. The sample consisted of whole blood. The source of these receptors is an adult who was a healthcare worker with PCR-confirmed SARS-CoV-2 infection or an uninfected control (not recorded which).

This CDR3 reads CASSHGTRPYEQYF. In DNA form, the CDR3 reads TGTGCCAGCAGCCATGGGACTAGGCCCTACGAGCAGTACTTC. The chain has TRBV7-9 and TRBJ2-7, with 8 bases that match TRBD2. Germline V gene sequence: CDR1 SEHNR, CDR2 FQNEAQ (reference sequence). After removal of 5 bases from V and 2 bases from J, the junction contained 5 bases not matched to a gene. The CDR3 is 14 residues long.

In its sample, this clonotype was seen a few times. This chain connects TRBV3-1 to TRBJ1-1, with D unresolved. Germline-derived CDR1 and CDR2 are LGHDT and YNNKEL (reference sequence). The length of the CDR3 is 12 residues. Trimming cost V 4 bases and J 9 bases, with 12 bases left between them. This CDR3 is CASSPQEGKAFF. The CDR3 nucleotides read TGTGCCAGCAGCCCACAAGAAGGGAAAGCTTTCTTT.

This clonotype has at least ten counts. The CDR3 loop is CASRSTENTEAFF. The DNA of the CDR3 is TGTGCCAGCAGGTCGACAGAGAACACTGAAGCTTTCTTT. This rearrangement joins TRBV7-2 to TRBJ1-1; D might be TRBD1 (5 bases). Germline-derived CDR1 and CDR2 are SGHTA and FQGNSA. V gave up 6 bases and J gave up 1 base, with 9 bases separating them. The CDR3 contains 13 residues.

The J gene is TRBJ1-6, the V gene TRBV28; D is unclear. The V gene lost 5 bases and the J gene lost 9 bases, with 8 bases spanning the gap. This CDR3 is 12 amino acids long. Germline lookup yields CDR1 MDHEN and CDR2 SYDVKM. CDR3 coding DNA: TGTGCCAGCAGTCTGCCCATTTCACCCCTCCACTTT. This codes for CASSLPISPLHF.

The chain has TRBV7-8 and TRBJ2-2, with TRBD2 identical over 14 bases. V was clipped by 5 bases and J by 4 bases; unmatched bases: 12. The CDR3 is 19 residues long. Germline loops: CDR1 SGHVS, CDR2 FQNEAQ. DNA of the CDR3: TGTGCCAGCAGCCCAAGACTAGCGGGAGGGAACCTTGGCACCGGGGAGCTGTTTTTT. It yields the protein CASSPRLAGGNLGTGELFF.

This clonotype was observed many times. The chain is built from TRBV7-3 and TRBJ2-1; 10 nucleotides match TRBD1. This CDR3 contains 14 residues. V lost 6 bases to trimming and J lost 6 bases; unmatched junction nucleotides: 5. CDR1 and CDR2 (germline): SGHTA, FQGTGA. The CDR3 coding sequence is TGTGCCAGCAGTGGGACAGGGGCTCCCAATGAGCAGTTCTTC. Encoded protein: CASSGTGAPNEQFF.

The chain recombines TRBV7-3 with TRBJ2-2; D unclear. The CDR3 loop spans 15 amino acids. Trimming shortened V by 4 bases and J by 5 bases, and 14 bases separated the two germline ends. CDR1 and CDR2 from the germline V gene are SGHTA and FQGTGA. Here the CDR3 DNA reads TGTGCCAGCAGCTCATACCCCACGCAGACCGGGGAGCTGTTTTTT. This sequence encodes CASSSYPTQTGELFF.

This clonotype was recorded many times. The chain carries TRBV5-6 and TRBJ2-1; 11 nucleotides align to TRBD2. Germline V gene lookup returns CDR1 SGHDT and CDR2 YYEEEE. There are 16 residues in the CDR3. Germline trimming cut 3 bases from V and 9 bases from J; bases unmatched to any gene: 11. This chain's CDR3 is CASSWGIAGGPSEQFF. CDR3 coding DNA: TGTGCCAGCAGCTGGGGGATAGCGGGAGGGCCAAGTGAGCAGTTCTTC.

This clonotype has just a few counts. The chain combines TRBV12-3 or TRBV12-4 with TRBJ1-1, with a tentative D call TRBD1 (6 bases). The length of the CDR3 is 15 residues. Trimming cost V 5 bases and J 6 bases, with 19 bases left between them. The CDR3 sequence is CASSLGGPLNAEAFF. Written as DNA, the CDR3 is TGTGCCAGCAGTCTAGGGGGACCGCTCAACGCTGAAGCTTTCTTT.

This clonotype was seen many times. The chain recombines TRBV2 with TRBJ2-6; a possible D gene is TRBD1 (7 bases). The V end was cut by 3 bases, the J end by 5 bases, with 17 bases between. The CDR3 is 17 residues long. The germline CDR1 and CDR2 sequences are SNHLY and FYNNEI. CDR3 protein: CASSDGQGGPRANVLTF. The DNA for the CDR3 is TGTGCCAGCAGTGACGGGCAGGGGGGACCTAGGGCCAACGTCCTGACTTTC.

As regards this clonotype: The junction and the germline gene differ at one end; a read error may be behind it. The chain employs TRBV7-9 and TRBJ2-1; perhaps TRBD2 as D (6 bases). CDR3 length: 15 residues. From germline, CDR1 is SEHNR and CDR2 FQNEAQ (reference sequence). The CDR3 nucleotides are TGTGCCAGCAGCCCACTAGCCGTCTCCTACAATCAGCAGTTCTTC. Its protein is CASSPLAVSYNQQFF.

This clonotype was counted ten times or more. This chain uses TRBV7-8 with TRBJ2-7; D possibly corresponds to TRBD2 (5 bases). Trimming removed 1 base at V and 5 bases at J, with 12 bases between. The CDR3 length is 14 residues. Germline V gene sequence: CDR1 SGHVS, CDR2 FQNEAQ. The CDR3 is CASSLGPGVNEQYF. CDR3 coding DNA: TGTGCCAGCAGCTTAGGGCCCGGGGTAAACGAGCAGTACTTC.

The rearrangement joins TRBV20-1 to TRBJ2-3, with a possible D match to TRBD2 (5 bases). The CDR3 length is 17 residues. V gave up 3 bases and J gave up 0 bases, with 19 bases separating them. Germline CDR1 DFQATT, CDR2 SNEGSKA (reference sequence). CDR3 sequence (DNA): TGCAGTGCTAGGCCCATGGTAGCGAATACTAGCACAGATACGCAGTATTTT. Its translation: CSARPMVANTSTDTQYF.

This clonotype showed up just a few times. CDR3 in amino acids: CSATPSRSQYEQYF. The CDR3 DNA sequence: TGCAGTGCTACTCCCTCGCGAAGTCAGTACGAGCAGTACTTC. The chain recombines TRBV20-1 with TRBJ2-7; unclear D gene. V shed 4 bases and J shed 4 bases, with 17 bases lying between them. Germline V CDR1 and CDR2: DFQATT, SNEGSKA (reference sequence). The CDR3 extends over 14 amino acids.

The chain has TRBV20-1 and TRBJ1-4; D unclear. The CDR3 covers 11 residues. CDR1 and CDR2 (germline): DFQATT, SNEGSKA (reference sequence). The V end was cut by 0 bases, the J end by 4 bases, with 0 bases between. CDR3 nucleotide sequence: TGCAGTGCTAGAGATAATGAAAAACTGTTTTTT. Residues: CSARDNEKLFF.

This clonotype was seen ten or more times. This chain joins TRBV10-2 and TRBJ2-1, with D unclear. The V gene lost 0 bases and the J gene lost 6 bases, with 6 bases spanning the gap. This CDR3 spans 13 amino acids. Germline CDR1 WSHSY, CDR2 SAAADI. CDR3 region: CASSESYFNEQFF. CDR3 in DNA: TGCGCCAGCAGTGAGTCGTATTTCAATGAGCAGTTCTTC.

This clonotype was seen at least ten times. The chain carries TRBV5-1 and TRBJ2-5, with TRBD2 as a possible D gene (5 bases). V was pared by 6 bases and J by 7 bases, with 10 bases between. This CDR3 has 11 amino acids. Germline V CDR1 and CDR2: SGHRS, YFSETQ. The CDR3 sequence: CASNLAGTQYF. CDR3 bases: TGCGCCAGCAACCTAGCTGGGACCCAGTACTTC.

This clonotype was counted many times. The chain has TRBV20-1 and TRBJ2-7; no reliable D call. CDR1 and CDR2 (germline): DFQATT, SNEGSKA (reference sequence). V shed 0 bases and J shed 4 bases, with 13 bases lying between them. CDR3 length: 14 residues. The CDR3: CSARDPGLEYEQYF. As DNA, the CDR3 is TGCAGTGCTAGAGATCCTGGTCTGGAATACGAGCAGTACTTC.

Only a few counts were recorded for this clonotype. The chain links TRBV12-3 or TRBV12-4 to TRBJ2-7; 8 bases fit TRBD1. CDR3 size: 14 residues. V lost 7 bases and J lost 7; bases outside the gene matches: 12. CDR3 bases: TGTGCCAGCAAACCGGGACAGGAAGGTGGGGAGCAGTACTTC. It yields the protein CASKPGQEGGEQYF.

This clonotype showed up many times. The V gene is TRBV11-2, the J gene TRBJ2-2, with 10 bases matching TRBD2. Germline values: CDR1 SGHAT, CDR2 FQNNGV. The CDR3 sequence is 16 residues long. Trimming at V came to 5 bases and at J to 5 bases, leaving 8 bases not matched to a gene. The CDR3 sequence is CASSALAGVGTGELFF. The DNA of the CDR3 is TGTGCCAGCAGCGCTCTAGCGGGAGTTGGGACCGGGGAGCTGTTTTTT.

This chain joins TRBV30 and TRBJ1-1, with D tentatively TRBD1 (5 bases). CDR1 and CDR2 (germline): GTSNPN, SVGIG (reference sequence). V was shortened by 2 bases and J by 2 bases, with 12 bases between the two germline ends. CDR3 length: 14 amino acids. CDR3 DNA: TGTGCCTGGAGTAGGGGCGAGGGTAACACTGAAGCTTTCTTT. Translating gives CAWSRGEGNTEAFF.

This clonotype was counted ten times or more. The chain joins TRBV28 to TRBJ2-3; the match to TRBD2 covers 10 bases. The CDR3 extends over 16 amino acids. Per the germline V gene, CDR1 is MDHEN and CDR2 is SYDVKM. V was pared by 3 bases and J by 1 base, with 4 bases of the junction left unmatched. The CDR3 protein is CASSLFGTSGTDTQYF. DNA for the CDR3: TGTGCCAGCAGTTTGTTTGGGACTAGCGGCACAGATACGCAGTATTTT.

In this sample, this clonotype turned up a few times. The CDR3 reads CASSEGSGVSYEQYF. For the CDR3, the DNA is TGTGCCAGCAGTGAGGGTAGCGGGGTCTCCTACGAGCAGTACTTC. V gene TRBV2 combines with J gene TRBJ2-7, with 8 nucleotides matching TRBD2. Germline CDR1 reads SNHLY; CDR2 reads FYNNEI. V shed 3 bases, J shed 0 bases, and the junction held 4 bases outside the gene matches. This CDR3 is built from 15 residues.

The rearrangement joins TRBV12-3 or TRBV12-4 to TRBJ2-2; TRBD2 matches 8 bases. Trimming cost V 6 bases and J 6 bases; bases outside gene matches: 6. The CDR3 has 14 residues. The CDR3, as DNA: TGTGCCAGCAGACGCCGGGAGGGCCCCGGGGAGCTGTTTTTT. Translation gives CASRRREGPGELFF.

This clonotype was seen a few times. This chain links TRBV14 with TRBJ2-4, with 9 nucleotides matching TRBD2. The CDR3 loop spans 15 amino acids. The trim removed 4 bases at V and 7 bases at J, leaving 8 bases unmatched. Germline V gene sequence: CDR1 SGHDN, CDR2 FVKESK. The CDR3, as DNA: TGTGCCAGCAGCCGAAGTAGCGGGGGCCCTAACATTCAGTACTTC. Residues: CASSRSSGGPNIQYF.

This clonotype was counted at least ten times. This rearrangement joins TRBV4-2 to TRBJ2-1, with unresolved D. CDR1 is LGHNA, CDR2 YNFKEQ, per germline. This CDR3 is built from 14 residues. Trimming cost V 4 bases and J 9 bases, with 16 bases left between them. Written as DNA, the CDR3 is TGTGCCAGCAGCCTTGAGTGGGCGTTTGCTGAGCAGTTCTTC. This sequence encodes CASSLEWAFAEQFF.

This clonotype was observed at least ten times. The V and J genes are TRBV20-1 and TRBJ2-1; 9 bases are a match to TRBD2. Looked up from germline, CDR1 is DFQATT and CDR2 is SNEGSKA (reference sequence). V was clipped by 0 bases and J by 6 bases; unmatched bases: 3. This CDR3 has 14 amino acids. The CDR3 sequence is CSARELAGGNEQFF. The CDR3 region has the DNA TGCAGTGCTAGAGAACTAGCGGGTGGCAATGAGCAGTTCTTC.

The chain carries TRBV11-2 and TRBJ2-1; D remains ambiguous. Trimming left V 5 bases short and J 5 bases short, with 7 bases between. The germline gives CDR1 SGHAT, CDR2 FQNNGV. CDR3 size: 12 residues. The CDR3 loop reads CASSRSHNEQFF. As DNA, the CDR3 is TGTGCCAGCAGCAGAAGCCACAATGAGCAGTTCTTC.

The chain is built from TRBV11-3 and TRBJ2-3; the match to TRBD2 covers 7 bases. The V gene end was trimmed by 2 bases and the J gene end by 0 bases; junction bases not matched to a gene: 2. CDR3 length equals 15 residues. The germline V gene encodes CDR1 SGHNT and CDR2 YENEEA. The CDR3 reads CASSLRRGSTDTQYF. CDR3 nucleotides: TGTGCCAGCAGCTTAAGGCGGGGGAGCACAGATACGCAGTATTTT. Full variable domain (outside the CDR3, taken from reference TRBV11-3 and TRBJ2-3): EAGVVQSPRYKIIEKKQPVAFWCNPISGHNTLYWYLQNLGQGPELLIRYENEEAVDDSQLPKDRFSAERLKGVDSTLKIQPAELGDSAVYLCASSLRRGSTDTQYFGPGTRLTVL.